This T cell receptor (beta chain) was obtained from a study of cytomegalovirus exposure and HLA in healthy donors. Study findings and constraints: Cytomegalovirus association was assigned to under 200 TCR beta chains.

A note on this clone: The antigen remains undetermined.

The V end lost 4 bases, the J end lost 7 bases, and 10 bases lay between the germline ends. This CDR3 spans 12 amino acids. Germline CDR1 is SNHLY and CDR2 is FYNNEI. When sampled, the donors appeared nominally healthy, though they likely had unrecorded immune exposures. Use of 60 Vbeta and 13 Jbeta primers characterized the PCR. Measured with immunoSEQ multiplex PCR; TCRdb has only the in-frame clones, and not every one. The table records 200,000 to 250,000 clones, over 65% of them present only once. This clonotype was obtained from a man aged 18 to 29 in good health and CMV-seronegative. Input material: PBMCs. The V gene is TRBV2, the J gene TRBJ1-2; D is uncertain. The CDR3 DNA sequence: TGTGCCAGCAGTGGTAGTATAGCTGGCTACACCTTC. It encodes CASSGSIAGYTF.